This T cell receptor beta chain was sequenced in a study of blood T cell repertoires in COVID-19. Across the whole study: The origin of the acute and convalescent COVID-19 samples was the United States, Italy and Spain. Nucleic acid was either cDNA or gDNA, and it came from T cells, B-cell-depleted T cells, or PBMCs.

Germline assignment: CDR1 MGHRA and CDR2 YSYEKL. CDR3 length: 18 residues. V lost 0 bases to trimming and J lost 7 bases; unmatched junction nucleotides: 11. Clones were read by immunoSEQ multiplex PCR, and TCRdb kept only the in-frame ones, dropping some. The top ten hold approximately 7% of the sample, which has about 180,000 clones, 84% seen once. Sequencing was done on a sample of peripheral blood. This receptor was identified in a human donor in a cohort sampled during active COVID-19. The chain joins TRBV4-1 to TRBJ1-4; 10 bases map to TRBD1. The CDR3 sequence is CASSQDTGTGEGFEKLFF. The CDR3 DNA reads TGCGCCAGCAGCCAAGACACGGGGACAGGGGAGGGGTTTGAAAAACTGTTTTTT.